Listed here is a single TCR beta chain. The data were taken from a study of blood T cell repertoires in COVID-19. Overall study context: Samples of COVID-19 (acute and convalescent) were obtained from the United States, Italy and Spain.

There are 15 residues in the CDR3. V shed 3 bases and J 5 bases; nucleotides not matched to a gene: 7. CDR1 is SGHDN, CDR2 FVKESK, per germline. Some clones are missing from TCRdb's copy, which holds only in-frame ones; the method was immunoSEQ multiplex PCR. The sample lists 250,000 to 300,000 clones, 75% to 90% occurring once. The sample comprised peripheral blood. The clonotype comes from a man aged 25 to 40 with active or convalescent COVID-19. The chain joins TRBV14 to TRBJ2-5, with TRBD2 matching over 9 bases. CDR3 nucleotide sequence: TGTGCCAGCAGCCACGGCGGGGGGGCCAGGGAGACCCAGTACTTC. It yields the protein CASSHGGGARETQYF. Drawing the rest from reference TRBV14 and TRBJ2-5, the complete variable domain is EAGVTQFPSHSVIEKGQTVTLRCDPISGHDNLYWYRRVMGKEIKFLLHFVKESKQDESGMPNNRFLAERTGGTYSTLKVQPAELEDSGVYFCASSHGGGARETQYFGPGTRLLVL.